These 27 T cell receptor beta chains came from one sample sequenced in a study of T cell repertoires in cytomegalovirus infection. TCRdb independently ran MiXCR on the reads; one entry per CDR3 protein. The table has approximately 490,000 distinct CDR3 sequences, about 11% seen once. The sample comprised PBMCs. All receptors come from a human donor in good health (CMV status not recorded). Some clones in this sample may be carry-over from other donors' samples.

The chain has TRBV14 and TRBJ1-2; D may be TRBD1 (5 bases). CDR1 and CDR2 (germline): SGHDN, FVKESK. This CDR3 spans 15 amino acids. The V end lost 2 bases, the J end lost 4 bases, and 14 bases lay between the germline ends. In DNA, the CDR3 is TGTGCCAGCAGCCAAACGCTCGGCCAGGGCTATGGCTACACCTTC. It codes for CASSQTLGQGYGYTF.

This clonotype appeared many times. The J gene is TRBJ1-1, the V gene TRBV15; D not resolved. This CDR3 contains 15 residues. With 3 bases removed from V and 1 base from J, the gap between germline ends came to 12 bases. Germline assignment: CDR1 LNHNV and CDR2 YYDKDF (reference sequence). The CDR3 nucleotides read TGTGCCACCAGCAGGGAACTTCTCCCGAACACTGAAGCTTTCTTT. Its translation: CATSRELLPNTEAFF.

This clonotype was seen at least ten times. The chain combines TRBV11-1 with TRBJ1-2; the D gene is possibly TRBD1 (5 bases). The CDR3 extends over 12 amino acids. In germline, CDR1 is SGHAT, CDR2 FQDESV (reference sequence). Trimming took off 3 bases at V and 6 bases at J, with 8 bases between the two ends. CDR3 in DNA: TGTGCCAGCAGCTTCCCGGGACATGGCTACACCTTC. This encodes CASSFPGHGYTF. Using reference TRBV11-1 and TRBJ1-2 for the parts outside the CDR3, the full variable domain is EAEVAQSPRYKITEKSQAVAFWCDPISGHATLYWYRQILGQGPELLVQFQDESVVDDSQLPKDRFSAERLKGVDSTLKIQPAELGDSAMYLCASSFPGHGYTFGSGTRLTVV.

The chain employs TRBV5-4 and TRBJ1-1; D uncertain. V was clipped by 5 bases and J by 2 bases, with 10 bases between them. Germline CDR1 and CDR2: SGHNT and YYREEE (reference sequence). The CDR3 length is 13 residues. The CDR3 loop reads CASSYLINTEAFF. The CDR3 region has the DNA TGTGCCAGCAGTTACCTTATCAACACTGAAGCTTTCTTT.

The CDR3 DNA sequence: TGCGCCAGCAGCTTGGAGGGGGGGTTTGAGCAGTTCTTC. Its protein is CASSLEGGFEQFF. The rearrangement links TRBV5-1 to TRBJ2-1; possibly TRBD2 for D (7 bases). CDR3 size: 13 residues. The V gene's germline CDR1 is SGHRS and CDR2 YFSETQ. The germline V and J ends were trimmed by 0 bases and 9 bases, with 10 bases remaining between them.

As for this clonotype: A read error may account for a junction end that differs from germline. The chain combines TRBV2 with TRBJ2-1, with 11 bases that match TRBD2. The CDR3 spans 13 residues. Per the germline V gene, CDR1 is SNHLY and CDR2 is FYNNEI. The CDR3 DNA follows: TGTGCCGGGGGACTAGCGGAGTACAATGAGCAGCTCTTC. This translates into CAGGLAEYNEQLF. The complete variable domain, with remaining parts taken from reference TRBV2 and TRBJ2-1, reads EPEVTQTPSHQVTQMGQEVILRCVPISNHLYFYWYRQILGQKVEFLVSFYNNEISEKSEIFDDQFSVERPDGSNFTLKIRSTKLEDSAMYFCAGGLAEYNEQLFGPGTRLTVL.

Only a few counts were recorded for this clonotype. The J gene is TRBJ2-5, the V gene TRBV29-1; TRBD2 might be the D (6 bases). Trimming left V 6 bases short and J 0 bases short, with 17 bases between. The CDR3 consists of 15 residues. The V gene's germline CDR1 is SQVTM and CDR2 ANQGSEA. The CDR3 is CSVGRRGEDQETQYF. Here the CDR3 DNA reads TGCAGCGTGGGGAGGAGGGGTGAGGACCAAGAGACCCAGTACTTC.

This clonotype was counted many times. The chain couples TRBV6-1 to TRBJ2-2; D is ambiguous. The CDR3 has 14 amino acids. Germline V gene lookup returns CDR1 MNHNS and CDR2 SASEGT. The V and J ends lost 9 bases and 6 bases respectively, with 17 bases between them. CDR3 coding DNA: TGTGCCAGTCTTGAGTGGTTAGGATCCGGGGAGCTGTTTTTT. This codes for CASLEWLGSGELFF.

This clonotype has at least ten counts. The chain has TRBV12-3 or TRBV12-4 and TRBJ2-3; 12 nucleotides match TRBD2. There are 15 residues in the CDR3. V gave up 8 bases and J gave up 5 bases; unmatched junction bases: 8. DNA for the CDR3: TGTGCCAGCTGGGGGCTAGCGGGGGGGCAAGATACGCAGTATTTT. The encoded protein is CASWGLAGGQDTQYF.

V gene TRBV27 combines with J gene TRBJ2-7, with 7 bases fitting TRBD2. The CDR3 contains 13 residues. V shed 5 bases, J shed 3 bases, and the junction held 4 bases outside the gene matches. Germline V gene data show CDR1 as MNHEY and CDR2 as SMNVEV (reference sequence). The CDR3 here is CASSRRTSYEQYF. CDR3 bases: TGTGCCAGCAGTCGTCGGACTAGCTACGAGCAGTACTTC.

This clonotype has a count of ten or more. The V gene is TRBV30, the J gene TRBJ2-7; either TRBD1 or TRBD2 may fit D (5 bases each). Germline CDR1 GTSNPN, CDR2 SVGIG (reference sequence). The V end lost 4 bases, the J end lost 1 base, and 14 bases lay between the germline ends. This CDR3 is 14 amino acids long. CDR3 coding DNA: TGTGCCTGGACCGAAGGGACGGAGTCCTACGAGCAGTACTTC. Translated: CAWTEGTESYEQYF.

Turning to this clonotype: This may be a read error, as it is one base from a much larger clone. This sequence joins TRBV25-1 and TRBJ1-1, with 9 bases that match TRBD1. V lost 4 bases to trimming and J lost 4 bases; unmatched junction nucleotides: 10. This CDR3 comprises 16 residues. Germline values: CDR1 MGHDK, CDR2 SYGVNS. DNA for the CDR3: TGTGCCAGCAGTGGTTTACCTGGGACAGGGAGCACTGAAGCTTTCTTT. Amino acids: CASSGLPGTGSTEAFF.

This clonotype was recorded at least ten times. The chain uses TRBV15 and TRBJ2-1; TRBD2 aligns across 13 bases. V dropped 9 bases and J dropped 8; count of bases not matched to a gene: 10. CDR1 is LNHNV and CDR2 is YYDKDF in the germline V gene (reference sequence). The CDR3 extends over 15 amino acids. The CDR3, as DNA: TGTGCCACGAGTGTGCGGACTAGCGGGAGCGATGAGCAGTTCTTC. Encoded protein: CATSVRTSGSDEQFF.

The table lists this clonotype with many counts. The chain carries TRBV27 and TRBJ2-7; weak D call: TRBD2 (6 bases). The CDR3 extends over 14 amino acids. Trimming cost V 5 bases and J 2 bases, with 13 bases left between them. In germline, CDR1 is MNHEY, CDR2 SMNVEV (reference sequence). The CDR3 sequence is CASSPPGGTYEQYF. CDR3 nucleotides: TGTGCCAGCAGTCCCCCCGGAGGGACCTACGAGCAGTACTTC.

This clonotype was found many times. The chain has TRBV6-2 or TRBV6-3 and TRBJ2-6, with D unresolved. The germline gives CDR1 MNHEY, CDR2 SVGEGT. The CDR3 runs to 14 residues. Between the trimmed V and J ends, which lost 10 bases and 8 bases, there was a span of 18 bases. CDR3 protein: CATTSTRSTNVLTF. CDR3 nucleotides: TGTGCCACCACCTCAACCCGATCGACCAACGTCCTGACTTTC.

This clonotype appeared a few times. The CDR3 DNA is TGTGCCATCAGTGAGTCGACTCGAGGGGGACCTAACACTGAAGCTTTCTTT. As protein: CAISESTRGGPNTEAFF. V usage is TRBV10-3 and J usage is TRBJ1-1; D might be TRBD1 (6 bases). The CDR3 spans 17 residues. Trimming pared 0 bases from V and 2 bases from J, leaving 16 bases between. Germline-derived CDR1 and CDR2 are ENHRY and SYGVKD.

This clonotype was observed many times. The gene calls are TRBV5-1 and TRBJ1-1; D call uncertain. The ends were cut back, 2 bases at V and 4 bases at J, with 9 bases in the middle. The CDR3 has 13 residues. Germline CDR1 reads SGHRS; CDR2 reads YFSETQ. In DNA form, the CDR3 reads TGCGCCAGCAGCTTCCGCGGCGTCACTGAAGCTTTCTTT. Translation: CASSFRGVTEAFF.

The sample holds a few counts of this clonotype. The rearrangement joins TRBV28 to TRBJ2-1, with 9 bases that match TRBD1. The CDR3 is made up of 15 amino acids. Trimming cost V 1 base and J 6 bases; bases outside gene matches: 4. From germline, CDR1 is MDHEN and CDR2 SYDVKM. CDR3 sequence reads: CASSLLQGAGNEQFF. As DNA, the CDR3 is TGTGCCAGCAGTTTATTACAGGGGGCCGGCAATGAGCAGTTCTTC.

The V and J genes are TRBV5-4 and TRBJ2-1, with 13 bases matching TRBD2. CDR1 is SGHNT, CDR2 YYREEE, per germline (reference sequence). V shed 3 bases and J 9 bases; nucleotides not matched to a gene: 6. There are 15 residues in the CDR3. The chain's CDR3 is CASSSAGLAGIEQFF. The CDR3 region has the DNA TGTGCCAGCAGCTCCGCGGGACTAGCGGGAATTGAGCAGTTCTTC.

The chain combines TRBV2 with TRBJ1-6; D might be TRBD1 (5 bases). This CDR3 is built from 13 residues. The ends were cut back, 10 bases at V and 8 bases at J, with 15 bases in the middle. Germline V gene data show CDR1 as SNHLY and CDR2 as FYNNEI. The DNA of the CDR3 is TGTGCCATCCGGGACGGCCCTTATTCACCCCTCCACTTT. Translation gives CAIRDGPYSPLHF.

Notes on this clonotype: This may stem from a read error, because a much larger clone lies one nucleotide away. The genes are TRBV24-1 and TRBJ2-1, with D possibly matching TRBD2 (6 bases). CDR3 size: 17 residues. V was shortened by 2 bases and J by 5 bases, with 18 bases between the two germline ends. Germline CDR1 is KGHDR and CDR2 is SFDVKD. CDR3 residues: CATSDSHRGNDNNEQFF. For the CDR3, the DNA is TGTGCCACCAGTGATTCTCATCGCGGGAACGATAACAATGAGCAGTTCTTC.

This clonotype was detected a few times. The chain uses TRBV29-1 and TRBJ2-2, with a weak D call TRBD2 (7 bases). The ends were cut back, 5 bases at V and 2 bases at J, with 15 bases in the middle. Germline V lookup: CDR1 SQVTM, CDR2 ANQGSEA. This CDR3 region has 15 residues. The CDR3 spells CSVRGGATNTGELFF. In nucleotides, the CDR3 is TGCAGCGTTCGAGGGGGGGCCACCAACACCGGGGAGCTGTTTTTT.

In this sample, this clonotype turned up many times. The V and J genes are TRBV11-1 and TRBJ2-3, with 7 nucleotides matching TRBD1. The CDR3 length is 17 residues. Germline V gene sequence: CDR1 SGHAT, CDR2 FQDESV (reference sequence). The V segment lost 5 bases and the J segment 6 bases; nucleotides outside the gene matches: 17. The CDR3 bases are TGTGCCAGCAGCGTACCACCGGGACAGTCCTTTTTGGATACGCAGTATTTT. Its protein product is CASSVPPGQSFLDTQYF.

This clonotype was seen ten or more times. J is TRBJ2-1 and V is TRBV28; TRBD2 matches 7 bases. The J segment lost 2 bases and the V segment lost 6 bases, leaving 7 bases of the junction unmatched. Germline V CDR1 and CDR2: MDHEN, SYDVKM. CDR3 length: 15 amino acids. CDR3 sequence (DNA): TGTGCCAGCAGCCCGAAGAGCGGGACCTACAATGAGCAGTTCTTC. Encoded protein: CASSPKSGTYNEQFF. Together with reference TRBV28 and TRBJ2-1, the CDR3 gives the full variable domain: DVKVTQSSRYLVKRTGEKVFLECVQDMDHENMFWYRQDPGLGLRLIYFSYDVKMKEKGDIPEGYSVSREKKERFSLILESASTNQTSMYLCASSPKSGTYNEQFFGPGTRLTVL.

This clonotype has a count of ten or more. The chain couples TRBV7-2 to TRBJ2-2; the D gene is possibly TRBD2 (6 bases). There are 15 residues in the CDR3. Trimming took off 1 base at V and 2 bases at J, with 8 bases between the two ends. The germline CDR1 and CDR2 sequences are SGHTA and FQGNSA. The CDR3 is CASSLEGLNTGELFF. In DNA form, the CDR3 reads TGTGCCAGCAGCTTAGAGGGACTTAACACCGGGGAGCTGTTTTTT.

This clonotype showed up many times. The chain carries TRBV10-3 and TRBJ1-5, with D possibly matching TRBD1 (5 bases). The V end lost 3 bases, the J end lost 4 bases, and 10 bases lay between the germline ends. This CDR3 spans 14 amino acids. CDR1 ENHRY and CDR2 SYGVKD come from the germline V gene. The CDR3 DNA reads TGTGCCATCAGTGACCCGACAGTAAATCAGCCCCAGCATTTT. Protein: CAISDPTVNQPQHF.

The chain has TRBV20-1 and TRBJ1-1, with 11 bases identical to TRBD1. The length of the CDR3 is 14 residues. Per the germline V gene, CDR1 is DFQATT and CDR2 is SNEGSKA (reference sequence). With 4 bases clipped from V and 0 bases from J, the junction kept 1 base outside the gene matches. The CDR3 region has the DNA TGCAGTGCTATGGGACAGGGGGTGAACACTGAAGCTTTCTTT. Translated: CSAMGQGVNTEAFF.